The next 14 T cell receptor beta chains were all read from a single sample in a study of blood T cell repertoires in COVID-19. Sequencing used immunoSEQ multiplex PCR; TCRdb keeps in-frame clones, though not all of them. The data contain approximately 160,000 clones, about 82% of them singletons. The sample comprised peripheral blood. Receptors originate from a man aged 45-60 years with active or convalescent COVID-19.

This chain links TRBV10-3 with TRBJ2-7; D is unresolved. The CDR3 has 14 residues. Germline V gene lookup returns CDR1 ENHRY and CDR2 SYGVKD. The V end was cut by 3 bases, the J end by 4 bases, with 13 bases between. The CDR3 region is CAISDWAEKYEQYF. The CDR3 DNA is TGTGCCATCAGTGATTGGGCAGAGAAATACGAGCAGTACTTC.

The chain uses TRBV2 and TRBJ1-2, with D maybe TRBD1 (5 bases). This CDR3 spans 12 amino acids. In germline, CDR1 is SNHLY, CDR2 FYNNEI. V dropped 4 bases and J dropped 7 bases, with 10 bases sitting between them. This CDR3 reads CASSVGAGGYTF. CDR3 sequence (DNA): TGTGCCAGCAGTGTAGGGGCCGGTGGCTACACCTTC. The entire variable domain, with the rest obtained from reference TRBV2 and TRBJ1-2, is as follows: EPEVTQTPSHQVTQMGQEVILRCVPISNHLYFYWYRQILGQKVEFLVSFYNNEISEKSEIFDDQFSVERPDGSNFTLKIRSTKLEDSAMYFCASSVGAGGYTFGSGTRLTVV.

V usage is TRBV5-6 and J usage is TRBJ1-6; tentatively, D is TRBD1 (5 bases). V was pared by 1 base and J by 7 bases, with 12 bases between. Germline V gene data show CDR1 as SGHDT and CDR2 as YYEEEE. The CDR3 length is 15 residues. CDR3 coding DNA: TGTGCCAGCAGCTTGATTACAGGCGGCAATTCACCCCTCCACTTT. Its translation: CASSLITGGNSPLHF.

CDR3 DNA sequence: TGTGCCAGCAGCCTTAGCGGGGGGGACCAAGAGACCCAGTACTTC. Translating it yields CASSLSGGDQETQYF. V gene TRBV7-9 combines with J gene TRBJ2-5, with 11 bases aligning to TRBD2. Germline V gene data show CDR1 as SEHNR and CDR2 as FQNEAQ (reference sequence). J gave up 0 bases and V 5 bases, and 2 bases lay outside the gene matches. The CDR3 is 15 residues long.

The table lists this clone with a count of one. The genes are TRBV19 and TRBJ2-2, with 11 bases identical to TRBD2. The J segment lost 4 bases and the V segment lost 2 bases, leaving 6 bases of the junction unmatched. Germline V CDR1 and CDR2: LNHDA, SQIVND (reference sequence). The CDR3 runs to 17 residues. CDR3 nucleotide sequence: TGTGCCAGTAGTATATCTGGTCTAGCGGGAGGCACCGGGGAGCTGTTTTTT. Its translation is CASSISGLAGGTGELFF.

The table lists this clone with a count of one. V is TRBV24-1 and J is TRBJ2-3; 10 nucleotides line up with TRBD2. V lost 4 bases and J lost 3; bases outside the gene matches: 12. CDR1 and CDR2 (germline): KGHDR, SFDVKD. CDR3 length equals 18 residues. The CDR3 here is CATSDPREREGVTDTQYF. For the CDR3, the DNA is TGTGCCACCAGTGACCCCCGTGAGCGGGAGGGCGTGACAGATACGCAGTATTTT.

This chain uses TRBV2 with TRBJ2-5; no definite D call. The CDR3 is made up of 11 amino acids. The V end was cut by 2 bases, the J end by 5 bases, with 3 bases between. Germline V gene lookup returns CDR1 SNHLY and CDR2 FYNNEI. In DNA form, the CDR3 reads TGTGCCAGCAGTGAACCGGAGACCCAGTACTTC. Its translation: CASSEPETQYF. Filled out from reference TRBV2 and TRBJ2-5, the complete variable domain reads EPEVTQTPSHQVTQMGQEVILRCVPISNHLYFYWYRQILGQKVEFLVSFYNNEISEKSEIFDDQFSVERPDGSNFTLKIRSTKLEDSAMYFCASSEPETQYFGPGTRLLVL.

This rearrangement joins TRBV7-2 to TRBJ2-7; TRBD2 aligns across 13 bases. CDR1 and CDR2 from the germline V gene are SGHTA and FQGNSA. Germline trimming cut 5 bases from V and 1 base from J; bases unmatched to any gene: 5. There are 16 residues in the CDR3. CDR3 in amino acids: CASSPLGLAGSYEQYF. For the CDR3, the DNA is TGTGCCAGCAGCCCCTTGGGACTAGCGGGATCCTACGAGCAGTACTTC.

This chain uses TRBV5-6 with TRBJ2-7; D is unresolved. This CDR3 contains 14 residues. The ends were cut back, 2 bases at V and 2 bases at J, with 11 bases in the middle. Per germline, CDR1 SGHDT and CDR2 YYEEEE. The CDR3, as DNA: TGTGCCAGCAGCTTAAGTTCCCGCGCCTACGAGCAGTACTTC. Amino acid sequence: CASSLSSRAYEQYF. The complete variable domain, with remaining parts taken from reference TRBV5-6 and TRBJ2-7, reads DAGVTQSPTHLIKTRGQQVTLRCSPKSGHDTVSWYQQALGQGPQFIFQYYEEEERQRGNFPDRFSGHQFPNYSSELNVNALLLGDSALYLCASSLSSRAYEQYFGPGTRLTVT.

This chain connects TRBV24-1 to TRBJ2-7, with 11 bases that match TRBD2. The CDR3 loop spans 15 amino acids. The J segment lost 3 bases and the V segment lost 3 bases, leaving 3 bases of the junction unmatched. Germline CDR1 is KGHDR and CDR2 is SFDVKD. The DNA of the CDR3 is TGTGCCACCAGTGATGCGACTAGCGGGATCTACGAGCAGTACTTC. Its protein is CATSDATSGIYEQYF.

The chain is built from TRBV4-2 and TRBJ2-2, with 8 bases lining up with TRBD2. V was clipped by 0 bases and J by 2 bases; unmatched bases: 5. The germline CDR1 and CDR2 sequences are LGHNA and YNFKEQ. This CDR3 spans 17 amino acids. DNA for the CDR3: TGTGCCAGCAGCCAAGAACCTAGCGGGTTTAACACCGGGGAGCTGTTTTTT. Translation: CASSQEPSGFNTGELFF.

The chain joins TRBV6-2 or TRBV6-3 to TRBJ1-2; tentatively, D is TRBD1 (6 bases). Trimming stripped 5 bases from V and 6 bases from J, with 16 bases between. The germline gives CDR1 MNHEY, CDR2 SVGEGT. This CDR3 spans 14 amino acids. The chain's CDR3 is CASSPTGTNHGYTF. The CDR3 bases are TGTGCCAGCAGTCCCACCGGGACAAACCATGGCTACACCTTC.

This chain connects TRBV18 to TRBJ2-3; TRBD2 matches at 8 bases. Germline assignment: CDR1 KGHSH and CDR2 LQKENI. This CDR3 is built from 17 residues. V dropped 2 bases and J dropped 4; count of bases not matched to a gene: 11. The CDR3 coding sequence is TGTGCCAGCTCACCAACCATCCAGCGGGGGAACTCAGATACGCAGTATTTT. It yields the protein CASSPTIQRGNSDTQYF.

The chain carries TRBV5-4 and TRBJ2-2; maybe TRBD1 (5 bases). The V end lost 0 bases, the J end lost 3 bases, and 9 bases lay between the germline ends. Per the germline V gene, CDR1 is SGHNT and CDR2 is YYREEE (reference sequence). The CDR3 loop spans 15 amino acids. Here the CDR3 reads CASSLVGADTGELFF. The CDR3 DNA follows: TGTGCCAGCAGCTTGGTAGGGGCAGACACCGGGGAGCTGTTTTTT.